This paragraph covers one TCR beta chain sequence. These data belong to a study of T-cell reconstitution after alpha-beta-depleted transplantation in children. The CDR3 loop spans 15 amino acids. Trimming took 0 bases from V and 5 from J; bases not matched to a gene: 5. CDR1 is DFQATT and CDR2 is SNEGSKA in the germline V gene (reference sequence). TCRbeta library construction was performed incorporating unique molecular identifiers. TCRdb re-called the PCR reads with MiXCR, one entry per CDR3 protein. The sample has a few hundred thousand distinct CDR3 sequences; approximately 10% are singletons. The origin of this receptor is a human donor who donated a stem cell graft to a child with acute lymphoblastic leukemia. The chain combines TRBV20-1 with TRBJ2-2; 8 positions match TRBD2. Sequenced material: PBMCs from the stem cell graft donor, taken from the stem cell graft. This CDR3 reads CSARDQPSGTGELFF. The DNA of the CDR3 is TGCAGTGCTAGAGATCAGCCTAGCGGGACCGGGGAGCTGTTTTTT.